This T cell receptor (beta chain) derives from a study of T cell repertoires in cytomegalovirus infection. TCRdb called the reads again in MiXCR, with one record for every CDR3 protein. This table has 250,000 to 300,000 distinct CDR3 sequences, 12% to 15% appearing once. The CDR3 is made up of 12 amino acids. The ends were cut back, 6 bases at V and 6 bases at J, with 13 bases in the middle. The germline V gene encodes CDR1 SQVTM and CDR2 ANQGSEA. The specimen sequenced was PBMCs. The source of this sequence is a human donor in good health (CMV status not recorded). Some clones in this sample may be carry-over from other donors' samples. The V call is TRBV29-1, the J call TRBJ2-3; D perhaps matches TRBD2 (6 bases). The CDR3 coding sequence is TGCAGCGTCCGGGACTTCGCCGATACGCAGTATTTT. Encoded protein: CSVRDFADTQYF.